This T cell receptor beta chain was captured in a study of blood T cells in healthy people across ages. Every donor gave roughly 9.2 milliliters of peripheral blood. In this sample, this clonotype turned up a few times. The CDR3 runs to 13 residues. The ends lost 6 bases at V and 7 bases at J; junction bases unmatched: 4. The authors ran a second PCR of 7 to 11 cycles using a sample-barcoded 5' primer and a J-beta primer mix. TCRdb redid the calling of the 5' RACE reads with MiXCR, one entry per CDR3 protein. The data show fewer than 900,000 distinct CDR3 sequences, with around 36% seen just once and about an eighth held by the top ten.

The origin of this receptor is a man between 18 and 29 years old in good health. The sequenced sample was blood. The chain employs TRBV12-3 or TRBV12-4 and TRBJ1-5; 9 bases are shared with TRBD1. The CDR3: CASSKDRGQPQHF. The CDR3 nucleotides read TGTGCCAGCAGCAAGGACAGGGGACAGCCCCAGCATTTT.